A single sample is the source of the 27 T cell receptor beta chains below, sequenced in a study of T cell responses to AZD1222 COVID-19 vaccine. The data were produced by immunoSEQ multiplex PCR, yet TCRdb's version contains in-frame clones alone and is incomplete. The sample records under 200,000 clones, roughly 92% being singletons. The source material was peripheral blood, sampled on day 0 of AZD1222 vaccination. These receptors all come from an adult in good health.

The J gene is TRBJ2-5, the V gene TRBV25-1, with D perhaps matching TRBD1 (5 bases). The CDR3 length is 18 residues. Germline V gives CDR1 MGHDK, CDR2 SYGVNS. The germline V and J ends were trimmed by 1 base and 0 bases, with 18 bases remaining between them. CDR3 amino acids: CASSELSGAASNQETQYF. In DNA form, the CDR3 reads TGTGCCAGCAGTGAATTGAGTGGGGCCGCCTCCAACCAAGAGACCCAGTACTTC.

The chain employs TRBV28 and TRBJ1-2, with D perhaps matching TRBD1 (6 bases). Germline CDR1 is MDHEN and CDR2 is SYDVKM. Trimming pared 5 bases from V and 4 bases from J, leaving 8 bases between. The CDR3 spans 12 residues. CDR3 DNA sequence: TGTGCCAGCAGTCCGGACAGCTATGGCTACACCTTC. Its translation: CASSPDSYGYTF.

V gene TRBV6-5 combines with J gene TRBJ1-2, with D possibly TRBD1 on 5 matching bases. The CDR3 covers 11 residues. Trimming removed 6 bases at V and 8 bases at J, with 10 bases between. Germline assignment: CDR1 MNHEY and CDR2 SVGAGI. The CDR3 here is CASRGGKGYTF. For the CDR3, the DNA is TGTGCCAGCAGGGGGGGGAAGGGCTACACCTTC.

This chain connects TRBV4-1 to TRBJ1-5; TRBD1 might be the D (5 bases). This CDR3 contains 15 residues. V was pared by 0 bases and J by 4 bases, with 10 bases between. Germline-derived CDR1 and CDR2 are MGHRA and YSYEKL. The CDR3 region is CASSQEWQGNQPQHF. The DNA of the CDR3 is TGCGCCAGCAGCCAAGAATGGCAGGGAAATCAGCCCCAGCATTTT.

CDR3 nucleotides: TGTGCCAGCAGCCCGGGGGGCGGGAATGAAAAACTGTTTTTT. It translates to CASSPGGGNEKLFF. The rearrangement links TRBV7-2 to TRBJ1-4; a weak D match, TRBD1 (6 bases). This CDR3 is built from 14 residues. V was pared by 5 bases and J by 5 bases, with 12 bases between. Germline V gene data show CDR1 as SGHTA and CDR2 as FQGNSA.

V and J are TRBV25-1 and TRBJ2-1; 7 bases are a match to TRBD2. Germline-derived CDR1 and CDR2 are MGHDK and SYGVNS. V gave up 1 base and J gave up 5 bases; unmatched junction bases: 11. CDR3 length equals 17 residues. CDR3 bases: TGTGCCAGCAGTGAATCCTCCGGGCGGGAGCACGACAATGAGCAGTTCTTC. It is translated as CASSESSGREHDNEQFF.

CDR3 sequence (DNA): TGCAGCGCCGAGAGGGGGGGCTACAATGAGCAGTTCTTC. Amino acids: CSAERGGYNEQFF. The chain is built from TRBV29-1 and TRBJ2-1; D possibly corresponds to TRBD2 (7 bases). CDR3 length: 13 amino acids. Trimming pared 7 bases from V and 3 bases from J, leaving 13 bases between. Germline loops: CDR1 SQVTM, CDR2 ANQGSEA.

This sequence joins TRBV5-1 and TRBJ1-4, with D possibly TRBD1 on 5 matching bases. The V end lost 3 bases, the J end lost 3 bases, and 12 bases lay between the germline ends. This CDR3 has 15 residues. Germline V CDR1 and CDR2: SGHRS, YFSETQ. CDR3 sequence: CASSSWGNSNEKLFF. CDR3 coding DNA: TGCGCCAGCAGCTCCTGGGGGAATTCTAATGAAAAACTGTTTTTT.

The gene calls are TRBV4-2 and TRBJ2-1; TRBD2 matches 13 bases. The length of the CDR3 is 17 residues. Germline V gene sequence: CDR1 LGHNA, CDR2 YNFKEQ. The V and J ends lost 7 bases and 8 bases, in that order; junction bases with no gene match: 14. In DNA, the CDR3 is TGTGCCAGCACCTCCGGGACTAGCGGGATACGCAGCGATGAGCAGTTCTTC. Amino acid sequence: CASTSGTSGIRSDEQFF.

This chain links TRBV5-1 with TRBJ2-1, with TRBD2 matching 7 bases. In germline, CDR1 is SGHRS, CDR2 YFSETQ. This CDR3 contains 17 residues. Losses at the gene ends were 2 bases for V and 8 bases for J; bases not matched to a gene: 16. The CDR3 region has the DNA TGCGCCAGCAGCTTTGCGGGAGAAGGTCATAGTTTGGATGAGCAGTTCTTC. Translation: CASSFAGEGHSLDEQFF.

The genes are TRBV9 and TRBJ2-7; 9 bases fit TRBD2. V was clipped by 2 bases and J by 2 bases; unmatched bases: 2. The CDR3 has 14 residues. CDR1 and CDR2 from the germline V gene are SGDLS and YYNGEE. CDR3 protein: CASSVSGSAYEQYF. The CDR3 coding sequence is TGTGCCAGCAGCGTTAGCGGGAGCGCCTACGAGCAGTACTTC.

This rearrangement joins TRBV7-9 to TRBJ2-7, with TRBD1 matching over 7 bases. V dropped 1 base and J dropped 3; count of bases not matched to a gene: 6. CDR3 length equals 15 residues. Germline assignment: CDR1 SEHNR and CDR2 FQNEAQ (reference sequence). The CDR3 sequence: CASSLVDRVSYEQYF. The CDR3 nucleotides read TGTGCCAGCAGCTTAGTCGACAGGGTAAGCTACGAGCAGTACTTC.

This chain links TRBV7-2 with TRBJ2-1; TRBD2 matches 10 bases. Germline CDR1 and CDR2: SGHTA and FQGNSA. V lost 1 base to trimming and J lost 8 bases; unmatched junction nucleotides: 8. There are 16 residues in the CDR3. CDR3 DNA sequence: TGTGCCAGCAGCTTAGTATTAGCGGGGGGACTCGATGAGCAGTTCTTC. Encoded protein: CASSLVLAGGLDEQFF. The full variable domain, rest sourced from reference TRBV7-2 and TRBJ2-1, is GAGVSQSPSNKVTEKGKDVELRCDPISGHTALYWYRQSLGQGLEFLIYFQGNSAPDKSGLPSDRFSAERTGGSVSTLTIQRTQQEDSAVYLCASSLVLAGGLDEQFFGPGTRLTVL.

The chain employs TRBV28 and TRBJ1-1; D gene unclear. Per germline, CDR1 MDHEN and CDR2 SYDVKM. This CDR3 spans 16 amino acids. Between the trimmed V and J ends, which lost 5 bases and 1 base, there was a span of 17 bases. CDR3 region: CASSDWRGRKNTEAFF. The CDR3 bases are TGTGCCAGCAGTGACTGGAGAGGGCGAAAGAACACTGAAGCTTTCTTT.

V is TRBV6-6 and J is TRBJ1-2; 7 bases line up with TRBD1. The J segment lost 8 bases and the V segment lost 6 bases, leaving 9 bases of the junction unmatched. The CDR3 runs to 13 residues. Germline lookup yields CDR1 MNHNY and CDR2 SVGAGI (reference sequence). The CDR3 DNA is TGTGCCAGCAGACCCGACAGGGACGGAGGCTACACCTTC. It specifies CASRPDRDGGYTF.

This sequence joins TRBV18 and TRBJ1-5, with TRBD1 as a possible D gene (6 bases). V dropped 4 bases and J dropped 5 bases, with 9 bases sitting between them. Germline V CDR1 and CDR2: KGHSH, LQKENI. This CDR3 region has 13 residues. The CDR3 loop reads CASSRTVDQPQHF. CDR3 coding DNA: TGTGCCAGCTCACGGACAGTGGATCAGCCCCAGCATTTT. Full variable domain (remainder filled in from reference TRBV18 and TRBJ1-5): NAGVMQNPRHLVRRRGQEARLRCSPMKGHSHVYWYRQLPEEGLKFMVYLQKENIIDESGMPKERFSAEFPKEGPSILRIQQVVRGDSAAYFCASSRTVDQPQHFGDGTRLSIL.

CDR3 nucleotides: TGCGCCAGCAGCGCGGCAGGGGCTAACTATGGCTACACCTTC. Translated: CASSAAGANYGYTF. The chain couples TRBV5-1 to TRBJ1-2; tentative D call: TRBD1 (6 bases). Germline CDR1 SGHRS, CDR2 YFSETQ. The CDR3 has 14 residues. The ends were cut back, 4 bases at V and 0 bases at J, with 10 bases in the middle.

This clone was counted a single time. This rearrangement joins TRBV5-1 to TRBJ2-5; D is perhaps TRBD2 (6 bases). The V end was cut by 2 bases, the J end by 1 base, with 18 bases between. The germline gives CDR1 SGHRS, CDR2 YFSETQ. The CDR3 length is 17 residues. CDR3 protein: CASSFRLMTGGQETQYF. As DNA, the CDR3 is TGCGCCAGCAGCTTCCGCCTAATGACCGGGGGCCAAGAGACCCAGTACTTC.

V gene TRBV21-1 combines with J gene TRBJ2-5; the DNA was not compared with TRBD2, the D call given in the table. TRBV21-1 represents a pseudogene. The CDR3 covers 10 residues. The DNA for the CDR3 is TGTGCCAGCACCTCCCGCGGGCCCTACTTC. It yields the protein CASTSRGPYF.

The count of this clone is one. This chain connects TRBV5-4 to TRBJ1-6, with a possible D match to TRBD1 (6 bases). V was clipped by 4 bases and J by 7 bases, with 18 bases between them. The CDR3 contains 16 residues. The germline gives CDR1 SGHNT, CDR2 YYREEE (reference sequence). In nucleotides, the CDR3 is TGTGCCAGCAGCCACATACCGACAGGCCCCAATTCACCCCTCCACTTT. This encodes CASSHIPTGPNSPLHF. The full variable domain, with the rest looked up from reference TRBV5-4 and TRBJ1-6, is ETGVTQSPTHLIKTRGQQVTLRCSSQSGHNTVSWYQQALGQGPQFIFQYYREEENGRGNFPPRFSGLQFPNYSSELNVNALELDDSALYLCASSHIPTGPNSPLHFGNGTRLTVT.

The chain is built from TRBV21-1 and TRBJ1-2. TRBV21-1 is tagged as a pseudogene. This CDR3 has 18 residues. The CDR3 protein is CASSKVVRGPEKNYGYTF. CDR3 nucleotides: TGTGCCAGCAGCAAAGTAGTTCGGGGGCCGGAAAAAAACTATGGCTACACCTTC.

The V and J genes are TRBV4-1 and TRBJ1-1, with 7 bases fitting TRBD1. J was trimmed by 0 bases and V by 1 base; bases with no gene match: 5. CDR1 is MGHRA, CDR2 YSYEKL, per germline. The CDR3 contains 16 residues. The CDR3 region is CASSQASGTVNTEAFF. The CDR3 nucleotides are TGCGCCAGCAGCCAAGCCTCCGGGACAGTGAACACTGAAGCTTTCTTT.

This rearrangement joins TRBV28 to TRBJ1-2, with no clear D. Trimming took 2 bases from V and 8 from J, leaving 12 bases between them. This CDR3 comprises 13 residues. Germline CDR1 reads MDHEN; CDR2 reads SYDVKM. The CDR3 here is CASSLTDGLGYTF. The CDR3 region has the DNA TGTGCCAGCAGTTTAACGGACGGACTAGGCTACACCTTC.

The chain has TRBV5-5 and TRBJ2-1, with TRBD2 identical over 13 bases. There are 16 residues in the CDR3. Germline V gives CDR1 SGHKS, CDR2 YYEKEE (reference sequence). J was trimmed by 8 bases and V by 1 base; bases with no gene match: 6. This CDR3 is CASSLTSGREDDEQFF. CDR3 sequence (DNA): TGTGCCAGCAGCTTGACTAGCGGGAGGGAGGACGATGAGCAGTTCTTC.

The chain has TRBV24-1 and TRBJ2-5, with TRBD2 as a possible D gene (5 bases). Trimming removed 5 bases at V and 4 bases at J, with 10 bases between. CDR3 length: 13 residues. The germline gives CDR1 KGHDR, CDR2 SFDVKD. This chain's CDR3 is CATSAGKRETQYF. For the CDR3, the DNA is TGTGCCACCAGTGCGGGGAAAAGAGAGACCCAGTACTTC.

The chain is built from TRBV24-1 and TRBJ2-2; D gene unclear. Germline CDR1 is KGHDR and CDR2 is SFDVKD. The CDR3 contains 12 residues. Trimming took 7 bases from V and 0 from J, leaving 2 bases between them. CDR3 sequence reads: CATSSNTGELFF. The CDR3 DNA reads TGTGCCACCAGCTCGAACACCGGGGAGCTGTTTTTT.

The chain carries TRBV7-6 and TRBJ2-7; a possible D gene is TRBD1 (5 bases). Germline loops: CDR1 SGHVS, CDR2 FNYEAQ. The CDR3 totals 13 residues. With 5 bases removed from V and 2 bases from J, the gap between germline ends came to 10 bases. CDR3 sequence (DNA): TGTGCCAGCAGCCTCACAGGCCCCTACGAGCAGTACTTC. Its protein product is CASSLTGPYEQYF.